This T cell receptor (beta chain) derives from a study of PD-L1 blockade in urothelial cancer. Across the whole study: At 3 weeks (second dose) and 6 weeks after starting treatment, blood was analyzed.

The time point is: pretreatment peripheral blood. Per patient, between 1 and 8 samples were collected at pretreatment and on-treatment time points. Assay: immunoSEQ multiplex PCR; the TCRdb copy retains only in-frame clones and omits some. The table records fewer than 60,000 clones, around 84% of them present only once. This TCR came from a man aged 65 to 79 with urothelial cancer. Sequenced here: PBMCs, sampled around atezolizumab (anti-PD-L1) treatment.

The CDR3 coding sequence is TGTGCCAGCAGCTTGGGACTAGCGGGAGGGCCAGATACGCAGTATTTT. It specifies CASSLGLAGGPDTQYF. This rearrangement joins TRBV5-6 to TRBJ2-3; 14 positions agree with TRBD2. The CDR3 is made up of 16 amino acids. Trimming at V came to 0 bases and at J to 4 bases, leaving 1 base not matched to a gene. Germline V gives CDR1 SGHDT, CDR2 YYEEEE.